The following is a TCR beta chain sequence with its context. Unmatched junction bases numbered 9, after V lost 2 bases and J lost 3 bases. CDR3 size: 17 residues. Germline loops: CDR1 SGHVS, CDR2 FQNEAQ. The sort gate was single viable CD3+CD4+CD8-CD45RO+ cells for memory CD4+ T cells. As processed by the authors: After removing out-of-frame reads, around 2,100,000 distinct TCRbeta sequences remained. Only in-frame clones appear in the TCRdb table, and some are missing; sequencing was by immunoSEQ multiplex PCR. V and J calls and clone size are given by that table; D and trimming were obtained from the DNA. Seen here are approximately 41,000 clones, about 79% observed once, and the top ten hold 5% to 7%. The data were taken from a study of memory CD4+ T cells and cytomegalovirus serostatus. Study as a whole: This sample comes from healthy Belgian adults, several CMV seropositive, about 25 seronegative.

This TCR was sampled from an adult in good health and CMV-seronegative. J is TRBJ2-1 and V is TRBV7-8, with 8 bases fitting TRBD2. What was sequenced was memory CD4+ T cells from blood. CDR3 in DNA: TGTGCCAGCAGCTTAATCGCCCTAGCGGGTTTCTACAATGAGCAGTTCTTC. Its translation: CASSLIALAGFYNEQFF.